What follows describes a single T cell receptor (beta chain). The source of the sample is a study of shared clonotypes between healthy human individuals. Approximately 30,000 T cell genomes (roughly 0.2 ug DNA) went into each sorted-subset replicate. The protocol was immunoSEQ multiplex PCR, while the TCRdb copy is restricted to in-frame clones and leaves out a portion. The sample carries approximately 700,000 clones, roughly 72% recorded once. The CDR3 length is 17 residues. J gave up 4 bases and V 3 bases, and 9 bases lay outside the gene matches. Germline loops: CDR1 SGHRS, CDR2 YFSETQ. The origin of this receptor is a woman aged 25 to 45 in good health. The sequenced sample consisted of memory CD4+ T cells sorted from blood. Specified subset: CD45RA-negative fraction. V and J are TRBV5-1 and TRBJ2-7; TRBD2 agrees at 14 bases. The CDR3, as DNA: TGCGCCAGCAGCTCCGGGACTAGCGGGAGAGGGAGGTACGAGCAGTACTTC. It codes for CASSSGTSGRGRYEQYF.